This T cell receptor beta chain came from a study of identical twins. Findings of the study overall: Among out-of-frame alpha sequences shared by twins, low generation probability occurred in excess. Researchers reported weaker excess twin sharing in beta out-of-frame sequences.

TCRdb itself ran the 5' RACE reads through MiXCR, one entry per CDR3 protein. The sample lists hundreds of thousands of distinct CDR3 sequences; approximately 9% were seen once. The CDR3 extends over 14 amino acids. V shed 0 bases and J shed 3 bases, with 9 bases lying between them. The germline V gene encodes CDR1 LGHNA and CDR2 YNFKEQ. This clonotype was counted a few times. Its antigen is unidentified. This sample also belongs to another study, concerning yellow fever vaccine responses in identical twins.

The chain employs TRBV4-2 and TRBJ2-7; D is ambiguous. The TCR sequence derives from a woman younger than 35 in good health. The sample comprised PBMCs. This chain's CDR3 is CASSQDISGYEQYF. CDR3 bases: TGTGCCAGCAGCCAAGATATTAGTGGCTACGAGCAGTACTTC.